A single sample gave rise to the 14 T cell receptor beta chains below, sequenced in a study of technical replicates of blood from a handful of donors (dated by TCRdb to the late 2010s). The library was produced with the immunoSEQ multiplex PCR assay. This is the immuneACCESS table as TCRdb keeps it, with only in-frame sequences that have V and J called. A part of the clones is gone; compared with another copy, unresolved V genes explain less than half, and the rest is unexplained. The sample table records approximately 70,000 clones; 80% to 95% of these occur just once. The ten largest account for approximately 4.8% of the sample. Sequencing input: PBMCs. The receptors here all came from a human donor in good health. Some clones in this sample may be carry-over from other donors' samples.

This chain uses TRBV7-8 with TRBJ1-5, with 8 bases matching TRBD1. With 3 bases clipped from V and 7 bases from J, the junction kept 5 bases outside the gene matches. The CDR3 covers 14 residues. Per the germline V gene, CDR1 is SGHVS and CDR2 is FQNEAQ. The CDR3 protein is CASSFPGGGQPQHF. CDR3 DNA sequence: TGTGCCAGCAGCTTCCCAGGGGGCGGGCAGCCCCAGCATTTT.

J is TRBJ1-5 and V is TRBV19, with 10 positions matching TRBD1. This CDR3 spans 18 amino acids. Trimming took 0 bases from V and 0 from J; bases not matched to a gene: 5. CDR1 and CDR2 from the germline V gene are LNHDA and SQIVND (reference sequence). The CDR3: CASSIEGTGATSNQPQHF. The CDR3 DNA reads TGTGCCAGTAGTATAGAGGGGACAGGGGCAACTAGCAATCAGCCCCAGCATTTT.

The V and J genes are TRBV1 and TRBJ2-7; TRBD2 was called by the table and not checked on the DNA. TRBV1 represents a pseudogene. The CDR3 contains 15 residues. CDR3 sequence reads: CTSRAPSGLPYEQYF. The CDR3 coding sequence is TGCACCAGCAGGGCCCCTAGCGGGTTACCCTACGAGCAGTACTTC.

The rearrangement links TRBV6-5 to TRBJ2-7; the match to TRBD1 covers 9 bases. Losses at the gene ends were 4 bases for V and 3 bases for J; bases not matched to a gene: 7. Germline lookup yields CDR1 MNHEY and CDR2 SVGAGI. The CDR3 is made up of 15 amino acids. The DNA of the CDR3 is TGTGCCAGCAGTTCCGTGGGACAGGGAGGCTACGAGCAGTACTTC. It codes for CASSSVGQGGYEQYF.

The CDR3 reads CASSLERVDTIYF. CDR3 bases: TGCGCCAGCAGCTTGGAACGGGTGGACACCATATATTTT. The chain employs TRBV5-1 and TRBJ1-3, with D uncertain. Looked up from germline, CDR1 is SGHRS and CDR2 is YFSETQ. The CDR3 has 13 amino acids. Trimming shortened V by 0 bases and J by 8 bases, and 9 bases separated the two germline ends.

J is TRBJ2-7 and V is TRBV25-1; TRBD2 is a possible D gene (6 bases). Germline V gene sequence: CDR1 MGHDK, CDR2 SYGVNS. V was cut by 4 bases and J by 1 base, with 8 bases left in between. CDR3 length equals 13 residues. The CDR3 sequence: CASSGEASYEQYF. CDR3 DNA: TGTGCCAGCAGTGGGGAGGCGTCCTACGAGCAGTACTTC.

DNA for the CDR3: TGTGCCAGCAGCTTATCAAGAACTAGCGGGAACGAGCAGTACTTC. Translated, it gives CASSLSRTSGNEQYF. The chain uses TRBV11-2 and TRBJ2-7; the match to TRBD2 covers 10 bases. CDR3 size: 15 residues. Germline-derived CDR1 and CDR2 are SGHAT and FQNNGV. Trimming removed 2 bases from V and 5 bases from J; junction bases left unmatched: 6.

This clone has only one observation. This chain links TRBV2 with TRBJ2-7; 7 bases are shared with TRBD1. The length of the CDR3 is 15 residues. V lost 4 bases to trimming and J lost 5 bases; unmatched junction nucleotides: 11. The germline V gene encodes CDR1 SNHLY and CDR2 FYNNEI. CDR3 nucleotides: TGTGCCAGCAGTGCCTACCGACAGGGACGCGACGAGCAGTACTTC. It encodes CASSAYRQGRDEQYF.

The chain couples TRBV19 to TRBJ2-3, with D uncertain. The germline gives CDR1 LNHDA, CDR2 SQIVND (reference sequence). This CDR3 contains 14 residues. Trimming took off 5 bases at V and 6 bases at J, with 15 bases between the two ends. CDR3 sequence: CASSVSGLRDTQYF. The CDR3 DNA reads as TGTGCCAGTAGTGTCTCGGGTCTTCGGGATACGCAGTATTTT.

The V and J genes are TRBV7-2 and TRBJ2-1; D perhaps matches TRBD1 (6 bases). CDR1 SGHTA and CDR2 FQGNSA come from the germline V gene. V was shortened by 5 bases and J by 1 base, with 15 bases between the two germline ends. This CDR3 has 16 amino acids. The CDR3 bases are TGTGCCAGCAGCACGACAGGCCGTCTGTCCTACAATGAGCAGTTCTTC. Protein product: CASSTTGRLSYNEQFF.

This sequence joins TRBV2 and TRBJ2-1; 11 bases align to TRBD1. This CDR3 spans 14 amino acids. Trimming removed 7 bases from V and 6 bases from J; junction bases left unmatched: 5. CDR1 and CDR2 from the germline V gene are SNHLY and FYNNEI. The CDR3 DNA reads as TGTGCCAGCAAAGGGACAGGGGGGAGCAATGAGCAGTTCTTC. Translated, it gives CASKGTGGSNEQFF.

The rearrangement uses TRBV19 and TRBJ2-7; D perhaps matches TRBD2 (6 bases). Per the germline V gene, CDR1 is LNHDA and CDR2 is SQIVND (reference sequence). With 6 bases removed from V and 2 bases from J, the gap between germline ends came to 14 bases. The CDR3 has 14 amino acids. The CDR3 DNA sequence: TGTGCCAGTAGCGGATCGGGACTTGCCTACGAGCAGTACTTC. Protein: CASSGSGLAYEQYF.

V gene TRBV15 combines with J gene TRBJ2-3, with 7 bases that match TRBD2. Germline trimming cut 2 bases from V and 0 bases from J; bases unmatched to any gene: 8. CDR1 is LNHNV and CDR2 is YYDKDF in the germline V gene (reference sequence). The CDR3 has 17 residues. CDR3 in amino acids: CATSRPKEGLSTDTQYF. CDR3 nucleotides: TGTGCCACCAGCAGACCCAAAGAGGGACTAAGCACAGATACGCAGTATTTT.

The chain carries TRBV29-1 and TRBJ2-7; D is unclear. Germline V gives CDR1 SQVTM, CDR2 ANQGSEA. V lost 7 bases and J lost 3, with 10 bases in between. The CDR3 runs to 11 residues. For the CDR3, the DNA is TGCAGCGGTACGTCGGGCTACGAGCAGTACTTC. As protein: CSGTSGYEQYF.